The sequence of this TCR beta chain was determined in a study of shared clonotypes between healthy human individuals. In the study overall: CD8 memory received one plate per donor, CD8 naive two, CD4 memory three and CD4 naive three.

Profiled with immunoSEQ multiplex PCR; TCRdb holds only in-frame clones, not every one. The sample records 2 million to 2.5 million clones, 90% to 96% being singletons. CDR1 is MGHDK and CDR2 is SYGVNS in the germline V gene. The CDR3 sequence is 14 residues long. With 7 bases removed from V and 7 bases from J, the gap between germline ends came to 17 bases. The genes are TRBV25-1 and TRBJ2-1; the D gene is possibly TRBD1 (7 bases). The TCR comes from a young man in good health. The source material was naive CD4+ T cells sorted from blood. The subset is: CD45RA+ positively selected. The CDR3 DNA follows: TGTGCCAGCAAAGGAGGGGGCTTCGTAAATGAGCAGTTCTTC. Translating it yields CASKGGGFVNEQFF.